The 12 T cell receptor beta chains given below trace back to one sample, sequenced in a study of blood T cell repertoires in COVID-19. The table came from immunoSEQ multiplex PCR; TCRdb's copy has only in-frame clones and leaves some out. The sample contains a few hundred thousand clones, roughly 90% of which appear only once. Sequenced material: peripheral blood. All receptors derive from a man aged 18 to 29 who had recovered from COVID-19.

The V and J genes are TRBV12-3 or TRBV12-4 and TRBJ2-5; 7 nucleotides line up with TRBD1. The trim removed 6 bases at V and 5 bases at J, leaving 6 bases unmatched. CDR3 length: 13 residues. CDR3 protein: CASRLKTGETQYF. For the CDR3, the DNA is TGTGCCAGCAGGCTCAAGACAGGGGAGACCCAGTACTTC.

The rearrangement joins TRBV10-3 to TRBJ1-2, with a tentative D call TRBD1 (6 bases). The CDR3 consists of 13 residues. Deletions cut 4 bases from V and 2 bases from J, with 8 bases between. Germline loops: CDR1 ENHRY, CDR2 SYGVKD. The CDR3, as DNA: TGTGCCATCAGTGGGACAGAGAACTATGGCTACACCTTC. It translates to CAISGTENYGYTF.

This chain connects TRBV3-1 (or the pseudogene TRBV3-2) to TRBJ1-5; possibly TRBD1 for D (5 bases). Germline V CDR1 and CDR2: LGHDT, YNNKEL (reference sequence). The CDR3 runs 14 residues. V was shortened by 1 base and J by 4 bases, with 8 bases between the two germline ends. CDR3 nucleotides: TGTGCCAGCAGCCAAGGACAGTTTAATCAGCCCCAGCATTTT. Its translation is CASSQGQFNQPQHF.

The gene calls are TRBV19 and TRBJ2-7; a weak D match, TRBD1 (6 bases). The germline V and J ends were trimmed by 8 bases and 13 bases, with 21 bases remaining between them. The CDR3 is 12 amino acids. Germline lookup yields CDR1 LNHDA and CDR2 SQIVND (reference sequence). CDR3 sequence: CASGGSGTTFYF. The CDR3, as DNA: TGTGCCAGTGGGGGATCAGGGACAACGTTTTACTTC.

This clone was picked up a small number of times. This chain joins TRBV2 and TRBJ2-1; 7 bases are shared with TRBD1. CDR3 size: 14 residues. Losses at the gene ends were 1 base for V and 6 bases for J; bases not matched to a gene: 3. CDR1 and CDR2 from the germline V gene are SNHLY and FYNNEI. CDR3 protein: CASSEETGLNEQFF. CDR3 nucleotide sequence: TGTGCCAGCAGTGAAGAGACAGGGCTCAATGAGCAGTTCTTC.

The genes are TRBV6-1 and TRBJ1-5; D gene uncertain. Trimming shortened V by 11 bases and J by 2 bases, and 10 bases separated the two germline ends. Germline loops: CDR1 MNHNS, CDR2 SASEGT. The CDR3 has 12 residues. CDR3: CAVRGGNQPQHF. CDR3 nucleotides: TGTGCCGTCCGGGGTGGCAATCAGCCCCAGCATTTT.

The chain has TRBV28 and TRBJ2-7, with D possibly TRBD2 on 5 matching bases. Trimming left V 3 bases short and J 3 bases short, with 18 bases between. Germline-derived CDR1 and CDR2 are MDHEN and SYDVKM. The length of the CDR3 is 16 residues. The CDR3 DNA reads as TGTGCCAGCAGTTTCTCGTTTAGGGAGAGCCGCTACGAGCAGTACTTC. This encodes CASSFSFRESRYEQYF.

The chain recombines TRBV5-1 with TRBJ2-5, with 12 bases aligning to TRBD2. The V segment lost 4 bases and the J segment 7 bases; nucleotides outside the gene matches: 14. Germline CDR1 SGHRS, CDR2 YFSETQ. The CDR3 is made up of 17 amino acids. CDR3 residues: CASSPRLAGESVGTQYF. CDR3 in DNA: TGCGCCAGCAGCCCCAGACTAGCGGGAGAATCGGTGGGGACCCAGTACTTC.

The rearrangement links TRBV4-1 to TRBJ2-1; D may be TRBD1 (7 bases). This CDR3 has 14 amino acids. V lost 1 base and J lost 8, with 12 bases in between. Germline V lookup: CDR1 MGHRA, CDR2 YSYEKL. The DNA for the CDR3 is TGCGCCAGCAGCCAAGTAGGGGGCGGGGATGAGCAGTTCTTC. It translates to CASSQVGGGDEQFF.

The genes are TRBV3-1 (or the pseudogene TRBV3-2) and TRBJ2-7; 9 bases agree with TRBD1. The V gene's germline CDR1 is LGHDT and CDR2 YNNKEL (reference sequence). This CDR3 is built from 15 residues. With V trimmed by 4 bases and J by 2 bases, 6 bases remained unmatched. Here the CDR3 DNA reads TGTGCCAGCAGCCCGCCCGGGACAGGGACCTACGAGCAGTACTTC. This sequence encodes CASSPPGTGTYEQYF.

The genes are TRBV10-3 and TRBJ2-7; 8 bases are shared with TRBD2. Germline trimming cut 3 bases from V and 3 bases from J; bases unmatched to any gene: 7. The CDR3 consists of 15 residues. CDR1 ENHRY and CDR2 SYGVKD come from the germline V gene. CDR3 DNA sequence: TGTGCCATCAGTGAAGGACTAGCCGGATTCTACGAGCAGTACTTC. Its translation: CAISEGLAGFYEQYF.

The sample holds a few counts of this clone. The V and J genes are TRBV7-2 and TRBJ2-7; 7 positions match TRBD1. Germline CDR1 and CDR2: SGHTA and FQGNSA. J was trimmed by 5 bases and V by 5 bases; bases with no gene match: 9. The CDR3 extends over 14 amino acids. CDR3 nucleotide sequence: TGTGCCAGCAGCCCGGGACAGTTTGTCCACGAGCAGTACTTC. Protein: CASSPGQFVHEQYF.